This TCR beta chain was captured in a study of cytomegalovirus exposure and HLA in healthy donors. The CDR3 runs 14 residues. Germline V gene sequence: CDR1 GTSNPN, CDR2 SVGIG (reference sequence). V was shortened by 5 bases and J by 2 bases, with 15 bases between the two germline ends. Study-level results: Indistinguishable V segments, including TRBV6-2 and TRBV6-3, were excluded.

This clone has more than one count but fewer than ten. Its antigen remains unidentified. The PCR contained 60 Vbeta and 13 Jbeta primers. The repertoire was sequenced with immunoSEQ multiplex PCR; TCRdb's copy has only in-frame clones and lacks some. This sample has fewer than 300,000 clones; under 90% occur once, and the top ten carry about 0.3%. This chain joins TRBV30 and TRBJ1-2; a possible D gene is TRBD1 (5 bases). The sample consisted of PBMCs. This clonotype originated in a girl aged 2-10 years in good health and CMV-seronegative. The CDR3 region has the DNA TGTGCCTGGTCAGGAGGGGCGGGGAACTATGGCTACACCTTC. It specifies CAWSGGAGNYGYTF.